The present TCR beta chain was sequenced within a study of monozygotic twins with inflammatory bowel disease. Whole-study results and caveats: Repertoire similarity did not differ between concordant and discordant twins, perhaps due to limited power.

With respect to this clonotype: The antigen remains undetermined.

The CDR3 extends over 14 amino acids. Germline values: CDR1 SQVTM, CDR2 ANQGSEA. Template switching incorporated UMIs with a 6-nucleotide sample barcode. TCRdb reprocessed the 5' RACE reads and reports one entry per CDR3 protein, with no DNA. The sample has 400,000 to 500,000 distinct CDR3 sequences, and its top ten clones hold less than 2.5%. The chain employs TRBV29-1 and TRBJ1-1. This sequence was found in a human donor with ulcerative colitis or Crohn's disease, or a healthy co-twin of an affected twin (not recorded which). The specimen sequenced was blood. The CDR3 reads CSVGGRLMNTEAFF.